This T cell receptor beta chain was captured in a study of cytomegalovirus exposure and HLA in healthy donors. General observations from the study: Per a prior analysis, the majority of TCR beta V segments were productive roughly 87% or roughly 30% of the time. The authors listed around 150 TCR beta chains as cytomegalovirus-associated. It was in a later analysis that TCR association rates were seen to vary by HLA locus, highest for DRB1 and lowest for HLA-C.

Use of 60 Vbeta and 13 Jbeta primers characterized the PCR. Data came from immunoSEQ multiplex PCR; TCRdb stores just in-frame clones and leaves some out. This table holds 150,000 to 200,000 clones, around three quarters found once. As for this clone: Its matching antigen is unknown.

CDR3 length equals 16 residues. Trimming cost V 5 bases and J 0 bases; bases outside gene matches: 10. Germline loops: CDR1 SGHAT, CDR2 FQNNGV. This rearrangement joins TRBV11-2 to TRBJ2-7; 7 bases line up with TRBD2. The sequence was obtained from a man aged 25 to 40 in good health and CMV-seronegative. The sequenced material came from PBMCs. The CDR3 loop is CASSPWGGRDSYEQYF. CDR3 in DNA: TGTGCCAGCAGCCCGTGGGGTGGGAGGGACTCCTACGAGCAGTACTTC.